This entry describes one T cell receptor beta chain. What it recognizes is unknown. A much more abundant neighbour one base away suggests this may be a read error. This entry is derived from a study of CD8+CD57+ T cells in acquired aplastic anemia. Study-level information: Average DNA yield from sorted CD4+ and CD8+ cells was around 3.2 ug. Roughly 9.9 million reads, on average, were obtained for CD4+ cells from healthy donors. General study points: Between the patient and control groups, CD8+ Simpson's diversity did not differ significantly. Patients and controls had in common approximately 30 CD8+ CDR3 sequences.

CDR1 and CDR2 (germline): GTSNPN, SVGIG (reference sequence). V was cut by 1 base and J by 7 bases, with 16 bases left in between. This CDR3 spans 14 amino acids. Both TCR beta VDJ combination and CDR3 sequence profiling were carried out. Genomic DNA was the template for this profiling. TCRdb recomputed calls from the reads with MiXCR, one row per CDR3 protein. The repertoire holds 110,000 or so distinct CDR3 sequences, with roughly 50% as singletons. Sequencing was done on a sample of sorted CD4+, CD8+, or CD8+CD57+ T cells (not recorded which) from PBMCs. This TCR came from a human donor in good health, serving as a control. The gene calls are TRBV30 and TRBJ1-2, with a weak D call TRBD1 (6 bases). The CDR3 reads CAWSGTEGGRGYTF. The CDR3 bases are TGTGCCTGGAGTGGCACGGAAGGGGGTCGTGGCTACACCTTC.